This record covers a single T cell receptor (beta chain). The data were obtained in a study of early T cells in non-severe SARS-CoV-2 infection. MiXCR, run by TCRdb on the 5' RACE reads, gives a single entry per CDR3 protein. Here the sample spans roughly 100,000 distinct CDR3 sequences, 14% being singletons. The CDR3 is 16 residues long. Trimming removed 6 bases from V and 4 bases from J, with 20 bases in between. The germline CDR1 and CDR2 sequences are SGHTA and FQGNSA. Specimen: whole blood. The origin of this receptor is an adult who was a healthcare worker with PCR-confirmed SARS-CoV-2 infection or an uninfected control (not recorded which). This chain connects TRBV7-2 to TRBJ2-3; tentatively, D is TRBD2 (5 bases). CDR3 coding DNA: TGTGCCAGCAGGCCAACGCGGGCTAGTAGTGCAGATACGCAGTATTTT. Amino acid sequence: CASRPTRASSADTQYF.